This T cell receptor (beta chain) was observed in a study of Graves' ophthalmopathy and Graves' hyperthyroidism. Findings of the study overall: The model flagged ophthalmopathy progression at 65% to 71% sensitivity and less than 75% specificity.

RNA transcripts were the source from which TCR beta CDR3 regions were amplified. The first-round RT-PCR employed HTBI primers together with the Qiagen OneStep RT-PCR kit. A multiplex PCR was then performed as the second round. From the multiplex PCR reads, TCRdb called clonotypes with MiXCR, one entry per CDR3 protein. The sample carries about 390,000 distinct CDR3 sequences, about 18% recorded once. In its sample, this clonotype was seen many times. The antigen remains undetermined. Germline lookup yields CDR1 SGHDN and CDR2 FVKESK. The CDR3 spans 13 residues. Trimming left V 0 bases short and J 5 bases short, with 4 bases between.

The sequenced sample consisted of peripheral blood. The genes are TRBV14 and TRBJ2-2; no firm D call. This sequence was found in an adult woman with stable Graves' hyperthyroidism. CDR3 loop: CASSQDLTGELFF. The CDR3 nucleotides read TGTGCCAGCAGCCAAGATTTAACCGGGGAGCTGTTTTTT.